This T cell receptor (beta chain) comes out of a study of blood T cell repertoires in COVID-19. Trimming left V 3 bases short and J 0 bases short, with 13 bases between. The V gene's germline CDR1 is SGDLS and CDR2 YYNGEE. CDR3 size: 17 residues. Sequencing used immunoSEQ multiplex PCR; TCRdb keeps in-frame clones, though not all of them. Of 370,000 or so clones in the sample, more than 65% were seen once. The rearrangement joins TRBV9 to TRBJ2-6; D gene unclear. Sequenced input: peripheral blood. The sequence was collected from a human donor with acute or convalescent COVID-19. The donor label of this sample is uncertain. Written as DNA, the CDR3 is TGTGCCAGCAGCGCCCGCGGCGGCTCCTCTGGGGCCAACGTCCTGACTTTC. The encoded protein is CASSARGGSSGANVLTF. Filled out from reference TRBV9 and TRBJ2-6, the complete variable domain reads DSGVTQTPKHLITATGQRVTLRCSPRSGDLSVYWYQQSLDQGLQFLIQYYNGEERAKGNILERFSAQQFPDLHSELNLSSLELGDSALYFCASSARGGSSGANVLTFGAGSRLTVL.